This T cell receptor beta chain was identified in a study of beta chain features in type 1 diabetes. Overall study results and limits: TCRB CDR3s from Type 1 diabetes patients were moderately but significantly shorter in all four CD4+ subsets.

This CDR3 comprises 17 residues. CDR1 is SQVTM, CDR2 ANQGSEA, per germline. With 7 bases removed from V and 6 bases from J, the gap between germline ends came to 31 bases. Staining for CD45RO/CCR7/CD25/CD127/CD95/CD27 allowed sorting of CD4+ naive, central memory, regulatory and stem cell-like memory cells. As to this clone: Antigen: not known.

Every bit of the isolated RNA underwent reverse transcription, so sequencing read expressed TCRB transcripts. Some clones are missing from TCRdb's copy, which holds only in-frame ones; the method was immunoSEQ multiplex PCR. The sample consists of fewer than 450,000 clones, about 13% of them appearing once. The TCR originated in a woman younger than 35 with type 1 diabetes. The sample was naive CD4+ T cells from blood. The gene calls are TRBV29-1 and TRBJ2-7, with D possibly TRBD2 on 6 matching bases. CDR3 in amino acids: CSARGRPLADEGGEQYF. The CDR3 region has the DNA TGCAGCGCCAGAGGCCGCCCACTAGCAGACGAGGGCGGCGAGCAGTACTTC.